Listed below are T cell receptor beta chains from one sample, sequenced in a study of blood T cell repertoires in COVID-19. Sequenced by immunoSEQ multiplex PCR; TCRdb stores in-frame clones only, minus some. This sample carries more than 150,000 clones, approximately 87% of them seen once, and the ten largest clones take more than 20%. The sequenced material came from peripheral blood. All receptors derive from a man between 65 and 85 years old with active or convalescent COVID-19. Each CDR3 is given with its conserved first and last residue. Fields, in order: clone size, D gene, V gene, J gene, CDR3 DNA, CDR3 protein. The D gene is left open where the match is weak. Clone size is given for some rows only: seen once, a few or many times, or a class if the clone is expanded.

-	-	TRBV18	TRBJ2-2	TGTGCCAGCTCACCGGACAGAAACACCGGGGAGCTGTTTTTT	CASSPDRNTGELFF
-	TRBD1	TRBV4-3	TRBJ1-1	TGCGCCAGCAGCCAGGGGTCACAGGGGTCCACTGAAGCTTTCTTT	CASSQGSQGSTEAFF
-	-	TRBV28	TRBJ2-5	TGTGCCAGCACCAAGGGCATCGGGAGAATATCAGAGACCCAGTACTTC	CASTKGIGRISETQYF
-	TRBD1	TRBV12-5	TRBJ1-2	TGTGCTAGTGGTTTGGTACCACGGGACAGGGGAGTTGGCTACACCTTC	CASGLVPRDRGVGYTF
-	-	TRBV25-1	TRBJ2-2	TGTGCCAGCAGTGGACCGGGACAGAACACCGGGGAGCTGTTTTTT	CASSGPGQNTGELFF
-	-	TRBV13	TRBJ1-6	TGTGCCAGCAGCCCCTCCGGTCACTCACCCCTCCACTTT	CASSPSGHSPLHF
-	TRBD1	TRBV29-1	TRBJ1-4	TGCAGCGTTCAACAGGGGGCAGGTGAAAAACTGTTTTTT	CSVQQGAGEKLFF
-	-	TRBV5-6	TRBJ2-5	TGTGCCAGCAGCTTGGGAAGCAAGACCCAGTACTTC	CASSLGSKTQYF
once	TRBD2	TRBV19	TRBJ2-1	TGTGCCAGTAGTAAGGCTAGCGGGGGTGCTACCTACAATGAGCAGTTCTTC	CASSKASGGATYNEQFF
-	TRBD1	TRBV3-1/TRBV3-2	TRBJ2-5	TGTGCCAGCAGCGGACCCGGGACAGGGGGCCGGGAGACCCAGTACTTC	CASSGPGTGGRETQYF
-	TRBD2	TRBV4-3	TRBJ2-5	TGCGCCAGCAGCCCCCGGGGGGGGCCTCAAGAGACCCAGTACTTC	CASSPRGGPQETQYF
-	-	TRBV11-2	TRBJ1-1	TGTGCCAGCAGCCCCTGGACAGAGACTGAAGCTTTCTTT	CASSPWTETEAFF
-	-	TRBV6-5	TRBJ2-2	TGTGCCAGCAGGAGGGTCGCGGCCGGGGAGCTGTTTTTT	CASRRVAAGELFF
once	-	TRBV3-1/TRBV3-2	TRBJ1-5	TGTGCCAGCAGCCAAGGTCGGTTGAATCAGCCCCAGCATTTT	CASSQGRLNQPQHF